Described below is a single T cell receptor beta chain sequence and its context. This specimen belongs to a study of cytomegalovirus exposure and HLA in healthy donors. Amplification used 60 Vbeta primers and 13 Jbeta primers. This table comes from immunoSEQ multiplex PCR, and its TCRdb copy is limited to in-frame clones, with some not included. The sample includes about 160,000 clones, roughly 78% of them seen just once. The length of the CDR3 is 14 residues. With 5 bases clipped from V and 6 bases from J, the junction kept 5 bases outside the gene matches. Germline CDR1 reads LNHDA; CDR2 reads SQIVND (reference sequence).

J is TRBJ2-4 and V is TRBV19; 9 positions agree with TRBD1. The receptor comes from a man aged 35 to 55 in good health and CMV-seropositive. The sample was PBMCs. CDR3 DNA: TGTGCCAGTAGTGGCCGGGACAGGGTAAACATTCAGTACTTC. Its translation: CASSGRDRVNIQYF.